The next 5 T cell receptor beta chains were all read from a single sample in a study of cytomegalovirus exposure and HLA in healthy donors. The PCR made use of 60 Vbeta and 13 Jbeta primers. The method was immunoSEQ multiplex PCR; TCRdb's version includes in-frame clones alone and lacks a portion of them. The table has roughly 120,000 clones, about four fifths seen once. The source material was PBMCs. The receptors shown here come from a male donor in good health and CMV-seropositive.

The chain uses TRBV10-3 and TRBJ2-3, with 7 bases matching TRBD2. J lost 4 bases, V lost 0 bases, and 10 bases had no gene match. The CDR3 has 17 amino acids. Germline-derived CDR1 and CDR2 are ENHRY and SYGVKD. CDR3: CAISESMRGSLADTQYF. DNA for the CDR3: TGTGCCATCAGTGAGTCGATGCGCGGGAGTCTTGCAGATACGCAGTATTTT.

This rearrangement joins TRBV4-3 to TRBJ1-3; 10 positions match TRBD1. J lost 4 bases, V lost 0 bases, and 0 bases had no gene match. The CDR3 length is 15 residues. Germline CDR1 is LGHNA and CDR2 is YSLEER. Written as DNA, the CDR3 is TGCGCCAGCAGCCAAGAGGGACAGGGGGGAAACACCATATATTTT. Translating it yields CASSQEGQGGNTIYF.

The rearrangement links TRBV5-1 to TRBJ2-2; D may be TRBD2 (5 bases). Germline V gene lookup returns CDR1 SGHRS and CDR2 YFSETQ. The CDR3 totals 15 residues. V gave up 1 base and J gave up 0 bases, with 7 bases separating them. The CDR3: CASSLYGANTGELFF. Written as DNA, the CDR3 is TGCGCCAGCAGCTTGTACGGGGCGAACACCGGGGAGCTGTTTTTT.

This rearrangement joins TRBV2 to TRBJ1-4; possible D gene TRBD1, 5 bases. The CDR3 spans 18 residues. The germline V and J ends were trimmed by 10 bases and 0 bases, with 24 bases remaining between them. In germline, CDR1 is SNHLY, CDR2 FYNNEI. The CDR3 bases are TGTGCCAATCTTTTAGACAGTCTTGTCCAAGCAACTAATGAAAAACTGTTTTTT. This codes for CANLLDSLVQATNEKLFF. The full variable domain, with the rest looked up from reference TRBV2 and TRBJ1-4, is EPEVTQTPSHQVTQMGQEVILRCVPISNHLYFYWYRQILGQKVEFLVSFYNNEISEKSEIFDDQFSVERPDGSNFTLKIRSTKLEDSAMYFCANLLDSLVQATNEKLFFGSGTQLSVL.

CDR3 amino acids: CASSQIGDRGGGATIYF. The CDR3 bases are TGTGCCAGCAGCCAAATCGGGGACAGGGGAGGGGGTGCCACCATATATTTT. V is TRBV4-2 and J is TRBJ1-3; 10 bases match TRBD1. Germline V gene data show CDR1 as LGHNA and CDR2 as YNFKEQ. The CDR3 runs 17 residues. The junction had 13 bases not matched to a gene; V was cut back by 2 bases and J by 9 bases.